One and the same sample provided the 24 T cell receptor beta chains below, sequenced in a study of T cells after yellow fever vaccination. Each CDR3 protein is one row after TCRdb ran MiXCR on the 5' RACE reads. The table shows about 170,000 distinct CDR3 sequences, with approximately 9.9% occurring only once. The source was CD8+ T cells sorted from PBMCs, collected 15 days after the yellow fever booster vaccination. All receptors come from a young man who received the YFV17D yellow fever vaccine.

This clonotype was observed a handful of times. The CDR3 reads CASSLARFSHGYTF. The CDR3, as DNA: TGTGCCAGCAGCTTAGCAAGGTTCTCCCACGGCTACACCTTC. The chain couples TRBV7-2 to TRBJ1-2; unclear D gene. Looked up from germline, CDR1 is SGHTA and CDR2 is FQGNSA. The CDR3 is 14 residues long. Between the trimmed V and J ends, which lost 0 bases and 8 bases, there was a span of 13 bases.

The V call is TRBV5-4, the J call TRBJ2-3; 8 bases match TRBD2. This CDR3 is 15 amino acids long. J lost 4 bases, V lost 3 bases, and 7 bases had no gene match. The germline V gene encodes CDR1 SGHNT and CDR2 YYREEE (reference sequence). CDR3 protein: CASSSLGLASDTQYF. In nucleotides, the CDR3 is TGTGCCAGCAGCTCCCTTGGACTAGCATCAGATACGCAGTATTTT.

This CDR3 reads CSAGTSGGRNEQFF. CDR3 bases: TGCAGCGCCGGGACTAGCGGGGGTCGTAATGAGCAGTTCTTC. The chain combines TRBV29-1 with TRBJ2-1, with TRBD2 matching over 14 bases. CDR1 and CDR2 from the germline V gene are SQVTM and ANQGSEA. The CDR3 loop spans 14 amino acids. The V gene end was trimmed by 7 bases and the J gene end by 7 bases; junction bases not matched to a gene: 6.

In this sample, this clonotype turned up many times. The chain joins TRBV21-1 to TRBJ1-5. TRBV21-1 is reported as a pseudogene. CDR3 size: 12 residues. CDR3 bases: TGTGCCAGCAGCGCCCGAAGTCAGCCCCAGCATTTT. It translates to CASSARSQPQHF.

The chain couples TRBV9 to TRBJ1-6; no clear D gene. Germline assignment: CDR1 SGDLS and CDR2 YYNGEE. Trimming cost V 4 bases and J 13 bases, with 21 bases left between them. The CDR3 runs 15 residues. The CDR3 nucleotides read TGTGCCAGCAGCAAGGAAAATACTGACCTCCGGCCCCTCCACTTT. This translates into CASSKENTDLRPLHF.

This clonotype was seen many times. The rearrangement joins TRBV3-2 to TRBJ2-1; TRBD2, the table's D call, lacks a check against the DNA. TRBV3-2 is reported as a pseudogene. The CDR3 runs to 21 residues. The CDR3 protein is CASSRDRVLAGPLYSNNEQFF. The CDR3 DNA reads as TGTGCCAGCAGCAGAGATAGAGTACTAGCGGGGCCTTTGTATTCTAACAATGAGCAGTTCTTC.

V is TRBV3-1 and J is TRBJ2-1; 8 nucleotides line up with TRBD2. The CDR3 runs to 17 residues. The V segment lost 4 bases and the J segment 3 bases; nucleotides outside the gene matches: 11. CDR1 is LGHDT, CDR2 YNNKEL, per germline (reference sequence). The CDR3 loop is CASSPAAGGALYNEQFF. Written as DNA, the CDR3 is TGTGCCAGCAGCCCCGCGGCCGGGGGGGCACTCTACAATGAGCAGTTCTTC.

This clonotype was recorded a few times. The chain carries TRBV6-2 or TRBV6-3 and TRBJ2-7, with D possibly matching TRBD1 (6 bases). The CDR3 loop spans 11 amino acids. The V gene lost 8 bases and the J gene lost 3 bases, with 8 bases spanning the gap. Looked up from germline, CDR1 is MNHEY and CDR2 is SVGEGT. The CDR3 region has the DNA TGTGCCAGCGAACAGGGCTACGAGCAGTACTTC. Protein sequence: CASEQGYEQYF.

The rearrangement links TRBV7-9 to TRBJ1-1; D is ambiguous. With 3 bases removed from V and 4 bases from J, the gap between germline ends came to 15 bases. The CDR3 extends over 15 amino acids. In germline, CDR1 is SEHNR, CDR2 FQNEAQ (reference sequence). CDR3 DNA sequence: TGTGCCAGCAGCTTTTTACGGGAGGATCTCACTGAAGCTTTCTTT. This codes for CASSFLREDLTEAFF.

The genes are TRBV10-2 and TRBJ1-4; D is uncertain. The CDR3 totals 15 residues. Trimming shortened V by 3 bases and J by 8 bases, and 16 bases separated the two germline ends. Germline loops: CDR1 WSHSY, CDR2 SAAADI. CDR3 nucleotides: TGCGCCAGCAGTGACGGAGTCCCGTTCCCCGAAAAACTGTTTTTT. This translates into CASSDGVPFPEKLFF.

DNA of the CDR3: TGTGCCAGCAGCTTAGCGGTGGAGCGGCGAAGCACAGATACGCAGTATTTT. Encoded protein: CASSLAVERRSTDTQYF. This chain uses TRBV7-8 with TRBJ2-3, with TRBD2 as a possible D gene (5 bases). Germline V CDR1 and CDR2: SGHVS, FQNEAQ. The CDR3 extends over 17 amino acids. Trimming cost V 0 bases and J 0 bases, with 13 bases left between them. The whole variable domain, filled in from reference TRBV7-8 and TRBJ2-3, reads GAGVSQSPRYKVAKRGQDVALRCDPISGHVSLFWYQQALGQGPEFLTYFQNEAQLDKSGLPSDRFFAERPEGSVSTLKIQRTQQEDSAVYLCASSLAVERRSTDTQYFGPGTRLTVL.

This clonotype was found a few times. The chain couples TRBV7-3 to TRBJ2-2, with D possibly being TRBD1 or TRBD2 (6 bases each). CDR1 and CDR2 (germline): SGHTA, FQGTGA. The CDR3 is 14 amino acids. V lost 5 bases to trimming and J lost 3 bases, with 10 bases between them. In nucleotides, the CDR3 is TGTGCCAGCAGCCCCGGGGGCTACACCGGGGAGCTGTTTTTT. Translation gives CASSPGGYTGELFF.

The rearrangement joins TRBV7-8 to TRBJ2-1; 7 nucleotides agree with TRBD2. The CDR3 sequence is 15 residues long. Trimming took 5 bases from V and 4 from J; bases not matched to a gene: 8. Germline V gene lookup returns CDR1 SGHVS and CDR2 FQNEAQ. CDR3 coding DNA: TGTGCCAGCAGCCCCCCCGGGACTAATTACAATGAGCAGTTCTTC. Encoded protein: CASSPPGTNYNEQFF.

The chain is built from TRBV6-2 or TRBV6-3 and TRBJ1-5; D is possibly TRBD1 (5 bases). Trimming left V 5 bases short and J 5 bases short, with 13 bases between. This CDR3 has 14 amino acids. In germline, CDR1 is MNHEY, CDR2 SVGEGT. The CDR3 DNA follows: TGTGCCAGCAGTCTCGGGACGGGGGATCAGCCCCAGCATTTT. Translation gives CASSLGTGDQPQHF.

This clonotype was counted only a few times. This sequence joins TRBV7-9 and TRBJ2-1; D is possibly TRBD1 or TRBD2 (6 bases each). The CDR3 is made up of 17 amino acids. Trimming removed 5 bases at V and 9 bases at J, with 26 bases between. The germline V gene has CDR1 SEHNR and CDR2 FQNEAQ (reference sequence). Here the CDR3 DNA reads TGTGCCAGCAGCCCACAAAGAGGGGGGCCCCGGTGGGGTGAGCAGTTCTTC. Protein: CASSPQRGGPRWGEQFF. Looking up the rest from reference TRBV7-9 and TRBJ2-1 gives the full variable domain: DTGVSQNPRHKITKRGQNVTFRCDPISEHNRLYWYRQTLGQGPEFLTYFQNEAQLEKSRLLSDRFSAERPKGSFSTLEIQRTEQGDSAMYLCASSPQRGGPRWGEQFFGPGTRLTVL.

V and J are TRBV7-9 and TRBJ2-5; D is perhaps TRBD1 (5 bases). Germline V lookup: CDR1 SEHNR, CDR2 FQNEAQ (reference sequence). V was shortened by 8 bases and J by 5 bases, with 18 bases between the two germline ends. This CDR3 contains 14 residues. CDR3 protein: CASGVVRTFETQYF. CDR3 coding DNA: TGTGCCAGCGGGGTGGTCAGGACATTCGAGACCCAGTACTTC.

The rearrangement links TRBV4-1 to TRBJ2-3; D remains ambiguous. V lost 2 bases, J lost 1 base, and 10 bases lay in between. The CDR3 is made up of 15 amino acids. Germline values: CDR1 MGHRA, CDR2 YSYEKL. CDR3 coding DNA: TGCGCCAGCAGCCAAAAGCCGCTGGGCACAGATACGCAGTATTTT. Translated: CASSQKPLGTDTQYF.

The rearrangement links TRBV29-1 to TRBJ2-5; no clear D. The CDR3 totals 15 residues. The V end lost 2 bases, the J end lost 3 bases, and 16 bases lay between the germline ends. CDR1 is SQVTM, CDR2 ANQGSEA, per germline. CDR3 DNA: TGCAGCGTTGAACCAGAAAGGATCCAGAAAGAGACCCAGTACTTC. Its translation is CSVEPERIQKETQYF.

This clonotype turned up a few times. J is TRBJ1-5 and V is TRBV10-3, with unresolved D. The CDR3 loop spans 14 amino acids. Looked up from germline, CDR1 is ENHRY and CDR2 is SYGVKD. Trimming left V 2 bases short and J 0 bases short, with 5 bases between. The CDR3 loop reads CAISEADSNQPQHF. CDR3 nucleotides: TGTGCCATCAGTGAGGCGGATAGCAATCAGCCCCAGCATTTT.

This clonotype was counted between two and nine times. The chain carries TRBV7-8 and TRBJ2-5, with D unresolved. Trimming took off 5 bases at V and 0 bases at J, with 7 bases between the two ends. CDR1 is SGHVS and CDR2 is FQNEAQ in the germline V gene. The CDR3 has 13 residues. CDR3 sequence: CASSPPYQETQYF. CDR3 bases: TGTGCCAGCAGCCCACCGTACCAAGAGACCCAGTACTTC.

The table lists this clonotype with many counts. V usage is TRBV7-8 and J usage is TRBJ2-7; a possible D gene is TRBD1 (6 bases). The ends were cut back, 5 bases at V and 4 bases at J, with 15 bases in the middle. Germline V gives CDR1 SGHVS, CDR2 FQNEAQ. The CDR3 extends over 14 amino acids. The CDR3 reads CASSPGRGQYEQYF. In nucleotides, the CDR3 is TGTGCCAGCAGCCCGGGCAGGGGTCAATACGAGCAGTACTTC.

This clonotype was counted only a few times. The CDR3 DNA sequence: TGTGCCAGCAGCCTCATACTAGCGGGGGGGCCCCCTAGCACAGATACGCAGTATTTT. Residues: CASSLILAGGPPSTDTQYF. V gene TRBV3-1 combines with J gene TRBJ2-3, with 13 bases identical to TRBD2. The CDR3 covers 19 residues. From germline, CDR1 is LGHDT and CDR2 YNNKEL (reference sequence). V dropped 4 bases and J dropped 0; count of bases not matched to a gene: 10.

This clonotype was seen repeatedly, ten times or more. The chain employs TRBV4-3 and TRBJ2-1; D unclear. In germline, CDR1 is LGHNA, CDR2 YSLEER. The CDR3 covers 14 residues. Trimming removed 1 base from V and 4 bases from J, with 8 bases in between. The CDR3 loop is CASSQGQTYNEQFF. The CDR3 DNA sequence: TGCGCCAGCAGCCAAGGTCAGACGTACAATGAGCAGTTCTTC.

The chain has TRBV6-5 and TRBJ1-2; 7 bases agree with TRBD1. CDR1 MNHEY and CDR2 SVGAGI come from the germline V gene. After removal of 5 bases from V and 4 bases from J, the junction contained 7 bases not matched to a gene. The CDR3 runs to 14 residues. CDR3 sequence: CASSTTDRVYGYTF. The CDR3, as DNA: TGTGCCAGCAGTACAACTGACAGGGTCTATGGCTACACCTTC.